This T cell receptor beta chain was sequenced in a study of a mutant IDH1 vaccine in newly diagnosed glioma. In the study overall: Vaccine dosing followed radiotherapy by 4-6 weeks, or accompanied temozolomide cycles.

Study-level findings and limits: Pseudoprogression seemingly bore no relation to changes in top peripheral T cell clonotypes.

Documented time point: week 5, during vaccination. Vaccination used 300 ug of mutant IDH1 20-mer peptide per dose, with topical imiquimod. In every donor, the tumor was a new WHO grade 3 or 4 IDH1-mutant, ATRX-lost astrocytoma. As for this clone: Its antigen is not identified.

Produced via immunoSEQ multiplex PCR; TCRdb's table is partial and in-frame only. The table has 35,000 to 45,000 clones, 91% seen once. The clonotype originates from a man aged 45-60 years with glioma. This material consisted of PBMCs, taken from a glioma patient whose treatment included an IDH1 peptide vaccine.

The CDR3 is CASSSTYSFLAKNIQYF. In DNA form, the CDR3 reads TGTGCCAGCAGCTCGACCTATAGCTTCTTAGCCAAAAACATTCAGTACTTC. V and J are TRBV7-2 and TRBJ2-4; D gene ambiguous. The CDR3 extends over 17 amino acids. Deletions cut 4 bases from V and 0 bases from J, with 16 bases between. Germline-derived CDR1 and CDR2 are SGHTA and FQGNSA.